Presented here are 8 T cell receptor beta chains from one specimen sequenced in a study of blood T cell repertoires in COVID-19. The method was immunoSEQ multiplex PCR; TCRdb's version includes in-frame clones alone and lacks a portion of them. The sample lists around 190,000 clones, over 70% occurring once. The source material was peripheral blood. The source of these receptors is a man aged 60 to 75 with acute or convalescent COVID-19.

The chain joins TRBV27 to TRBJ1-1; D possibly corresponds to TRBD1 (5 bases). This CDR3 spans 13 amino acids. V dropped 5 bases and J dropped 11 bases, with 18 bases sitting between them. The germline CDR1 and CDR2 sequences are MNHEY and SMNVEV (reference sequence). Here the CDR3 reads CASSASGGRLAFF. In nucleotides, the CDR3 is TGTGCCAGCAGTGCCTCGGGGGGACGGTTGGCTTTCTTT.

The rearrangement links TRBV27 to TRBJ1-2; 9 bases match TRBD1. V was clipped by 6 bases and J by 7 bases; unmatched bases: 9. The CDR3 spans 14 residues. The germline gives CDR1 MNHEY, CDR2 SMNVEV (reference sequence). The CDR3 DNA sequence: TGTGCCAGCAGACTTGATGGGACAGGGATTGGCTACACCTTC. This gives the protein CASRLDGTGIGYTF.

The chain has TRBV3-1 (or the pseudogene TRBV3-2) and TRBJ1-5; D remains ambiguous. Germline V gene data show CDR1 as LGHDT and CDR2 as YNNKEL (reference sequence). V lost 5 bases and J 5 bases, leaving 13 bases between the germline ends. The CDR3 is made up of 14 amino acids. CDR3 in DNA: TGTGCCAGCAGCATAACTAGCCAGGATCAGCCCCAGCATTTT. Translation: CASSITSQDQPQHF.

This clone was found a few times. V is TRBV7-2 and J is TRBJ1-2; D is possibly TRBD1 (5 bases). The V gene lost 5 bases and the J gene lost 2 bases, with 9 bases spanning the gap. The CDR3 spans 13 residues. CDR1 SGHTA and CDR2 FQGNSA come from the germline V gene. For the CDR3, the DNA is TGTGCCAGCAGCACCCGACAGAACTATGGCTACACCTTC. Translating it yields CASSTRQNYGYTF.

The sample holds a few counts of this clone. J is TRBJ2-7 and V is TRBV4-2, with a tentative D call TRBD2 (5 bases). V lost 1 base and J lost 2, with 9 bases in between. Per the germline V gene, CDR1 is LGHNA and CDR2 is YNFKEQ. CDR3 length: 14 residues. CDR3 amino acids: CASSQGFSAYEQYF. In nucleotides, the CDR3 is TGTGCCAGCAGCCAAGGGTTTAGCGCCTACGAGCAGTACTTC.

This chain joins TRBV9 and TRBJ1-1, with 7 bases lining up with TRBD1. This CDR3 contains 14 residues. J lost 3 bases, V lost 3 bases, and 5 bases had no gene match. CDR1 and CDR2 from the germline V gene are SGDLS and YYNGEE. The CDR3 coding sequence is TGTGCCAGCAGCGGGGGACAGCCATACACTGAAGCTTTCTTT. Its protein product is CASSGGQPYTEAFF.

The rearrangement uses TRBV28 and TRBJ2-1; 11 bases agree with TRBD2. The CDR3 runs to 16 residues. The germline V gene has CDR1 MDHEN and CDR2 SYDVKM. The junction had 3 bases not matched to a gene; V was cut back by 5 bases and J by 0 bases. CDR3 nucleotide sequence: TGTGCCAGCAGTCCCGGGACTAGCGGCTCCTACAATGAGCAGTTCTTC. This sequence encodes CASSPGTSGSYNEQFF. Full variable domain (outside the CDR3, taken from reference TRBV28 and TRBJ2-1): DVKVTQSSRYLVKRTGEKVFLECVQDMDHENMFWYRQDPGLGLRLIYFSYDVKMKEKGDIPEGYSVSREKKERFSLILESASTNQTSMYLCASSPGTSGSYNEQFFGPGTRLTVL.

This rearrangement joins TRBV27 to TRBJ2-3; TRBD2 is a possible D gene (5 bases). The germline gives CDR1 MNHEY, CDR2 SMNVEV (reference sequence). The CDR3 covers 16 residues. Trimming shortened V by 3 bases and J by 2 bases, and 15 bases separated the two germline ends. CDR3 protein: CASSFEGFSHTDTQYF. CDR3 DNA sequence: TGTGCCAGCAGTTTTGAGGGATTCTCCCACACAGATACGCAGTATTTT.